These T cell receptor beta chains were read from a single sample in a study of blood T cell repertoires in COVID-19. The data were produced by immunoSEQ multiplex PCR, yet TCRdb's version contains in-frame clones alone and is incomplete. The data show about 150,000 clones, roughly 88% seen once. The sequenced sample consisted of peripheral blood. The receptors shown here come from a woman aged 45 to 65 with acute or convalescent COVID-19. CDR3s include the opening cysteine and the closing phenylalanine or tryptophan. The order of the fields is CDR3 DNA, CDR3 protein, J gene, V gene, D gene, clone size, CDR3 length. A D gene is named only where the DNA matches it firmly. Expanded clones are given a class, and other clones once, few, many or no size at all.

TGTGCCAGCAGTTTTAACCCACTGGTCTATGGCTACACCTTC CASSFNPLVYGYTF TRBJ1-2 TRBV28 . . 14
TGCGCCAGCAGTCAATCGGGGGCGAGCCCTTTGTTTGGCTACACCTTC CASSQSGASPLFGYTF TRBJ1-2 TRBV23-1 . . 16
TGTGCCAGTAGTTCGGGACTGCTGGCCTTCGGCTACACCTTC CASSSGLLAFGYTF TRBJ1-2 TRBV19 . . 14
TGCGCCAGCAGCTTGGGTAATAGCAATCAGCCCCAGCATTTT CASSLGNSNQPQHF TRBJ1-5 TRBV5-1 . . 14
TGTGCCAGCAGCGTCTCCCCGGGACTAGCGAAGGAGCAGTTCTTC CASSVSPGLAKEQFF TRBJ2-1 TRBV9 TRBD2 once 15
TGCGCCAGCAGCCAAGCAACAGGGGGCTATAATTCACCCCTCCACTTT CASSQATGGYNSPLHF TRBJ1-6 TRBV4-3 TRBD1 . 16
TGTGCCAGCAGTGGAGGGAATAATTCACCCCTCCACTTT CASSGGNNSPLHF TRBJ1-6 TRBV2 . . 13
TGTGCCAGCTCACCTCCCCGACAAGCCTACGAGCAGTACTTC CASSPPRQAYEQYF TRBJ2-7 TRBV18 . . 14
TGTGCCAGCAGCGTCGAGGAAACTAACTATGGCTACACCTTC CASSVEETNYGYTF TRBJ1-2 TRBV9 . . 14
TGTGCCACCAGTGATCTACAGGTTGGAGACAATCAGCCCCAGCATTTT CATSDLQVGDNQPQHF TRBJ1-5 TRBV24-1 . . 16
TGTGCCAGCAGCTTACAGGGAAACACCATATATTTT CASSLQGNTIYF TRBJ1-3 TRBV11-2 . . 12
TGTGCCAGCGCCCCGACAGGGGCCAAAAACATTCAGTACTTC CASAPTGAKNIQYF TRBJ2-4 TRBV18 TRBD1 . 14
TGTGCCAGCAGCCAAGGAGGAGGCCAAGAGACCCAGTACTTC CASSQGGGQETQYF TRBJ2-5 TRBV4-2 . few 14
TGTGCCAGCAGTCGGGACAGGGTGAAGGCAGATACGCAGTATTTT CASSRDRVKADTQYF TRBJ2-3 TRBV2 TRBD1 . 15
TGTGCCAGCAGCTTTAAACAGGGTGCAACTAATGAAAAACTGTTTTTT CASSFKQGATNEKLFF TRBJ1-4 TRBV11-2 . . 16
TGTGCCAGCTCAGCTCTTCCCACATTAACCCGGGACAGCTATGAAAAACTGTTTTTT CASSALPTLTRDSYEKLFF TRBJ1-4 TRBV18 TRBD1 . 19
TGTGCCAGCAGCCTAGCGGGGGGAGATACGCAGTATTTT CASSLAGGDTQYF TRBJ2-3 TRBV5-4 TRBD2 few 13
TGTGCCAGCAGCCAAGATCTTGAGGACAGGGTGATCGGGGAGCTGTTTTTT CASSQDLEDRVIGELFF TRBJ2-2 TRBV4-2 TRBD1 once 17
TGTGCCAGCAGCCATCTAAGGACAGGGGGGGCCACTGAAGCTTTCTTT CASSHLRTGGATEAFF TRBJ1-1 TRBV4-2 TRBD1 few 16
TGTGCCACCTGGCGGGGTAGCACAGATACGCAGTATTTT CATWRGSTDTQYF TRBJ2-3 TRBV28 . . 13
TGTGCCAGCAGCTCCTTTTCCGGGAAGAAAGGTATGAACACTGAAGCTTTCTTT CASSSFSGKKGMNTEAFF TRBJ1-1 TRBV3-1/TRBV3-2 . . 18
TGTGCCACCAGCCCGGGGGGGCGCGAAGATTCACCCCTCCACTTT CATSPGGREDSPLHF TRBJ1-6 TRBV15 . . 15
TGTGCCAGCAGCCAAACGTTGACAGGGCCTTCACCCCTCCACTTT CASSQTLTGPSPLHF TRBJ1-6 TRBV3-1/TRBV3-2 TRBD1 few 15
TGCGCCAGCAGCTTGGTTGGAGAGAACACCGGGGAGCTGTTTTTT CASSLVGENTGELFF TRBJ2-2 TRBV5-1 . . 15
TGTGCCAGCAGTGAAAGGGGGGGAGGTCCTGACCCCGCTGGGGCCAACGTCCTGACTTTC CASSERGGGPDPAGANVLTF TRBJ2-6 TRBV2 . . 20
TGTGCCAGCAGTTCCGGGACAGGGGATGAAAAACTGTTTTTT CASSSGTGDEKLFF TRBJ1-4 TRBV27 TRBD1 . 14
TGTGCCAGCAGCCAGTACCGGGACAGGGGACCAAACTCCTATAATTCACCCCTCCACTTT CASSQYRDRGPNSYNSPLHF TRBJ1-6 TRBV3-1/TRBV3-2 TRBD1 . 20
TGTGCCAGCAGCCACGACAGGGACTATGGCTACACCTTC CASSHDRDYGYTF TRBJ1-2 TRBV6-5 TRBD1 few 13
TGTGCCAGCAGTTTAGTGACAGTTGAGCAGTTCTTC CASSLVTVEQFF TRBJ2-1 TRBV28 . . 12
TGCAGTGCTAGTGACAGGGCTTCTAACTATGGCTACACCTTC CSASDRASNYGYTF TRBJ1-2 TRBV20-1 TRBD1 few 14
TGTGCCAGCAGTTTGGGCGCTTTGAACTATGGCTACACCTTC CASSLGALNYGYTF TRBJ1-2 TRBV27 . few 14
TGTGCCAGCAGCCCCCGAGACAGGCCCAACTATGGCTACACCTTC CASSPRDRPNYGYTF TRBJ1-2 TRBV5-4 . few 15
TGTGCCAGCAGCTTTCTTCGGGACAGGGTAGACGAGCAGTACTTC CASSFLRDRVDEQYF TRBJ2-7 TRBV7-9 TRBD1 . 15
TGTGCCACCAGCAGAATTAACGAGCGGGGTGGCTACACCTTC CATSRINERGGYTF TRBJ1-2 TRBV15 . . 14
TGCGCCAGCAGCCAAGGCAACGGGCGGGGGGGCTCTGGTGAGCAGTTCTTC CASSQGNGRGGSGEQFF TRBJ2-1 TRBV4-1 TRBD2 once 17
TGTGCCACCAGTTACGGGACTAGCGTTCAAGAGACCCAGTACTTC CATSYGTSVQETQYF TRBJ2-5 TRBV24-1 TRBD2 . 15
TGCGCCAGCAGTCCCCGGGGACAGGGACTCGAGCAGTACTTC CASSPRGQGLEQYF TRBJ2-7 TRBV10-2 TRBD1 . 14
TGTGCCAGCAGCTTAGGTGGGACAGGGGGCAACAATGAGCAGTTCTTC CASSLGGTGGNNEQFF TRBJ2-1 TRBV5-4 TRBD1 . 16
TGTGCCATCAGTGAAGGGGGCACGGGAACCGGGGAGCTGTTTTTT CAISEGGTGTGELFF TRBJ2-2 TRBV10-3 TRBD1 . 15
TGCGCCAGCAGCCAAGAGGCGACAGGGGGTAGCCCTGAAGCTTTCTTT CASSQEATGGSPEAFF TRBJ1-1 TRBV4-3 TRBD1 . 16
TGCGCCAGCAGTCAGGGTCCCGCTAACTATGGCTACACCTTC CASSQGPANYGYTF TRBJ1-2 TRBV5-1 . . 14
TGTGCCAGCAGCTTACAGTATTTTGAAGCTTTCTTT CASSLQYFEAFF TRBJ1-1 TRBV14 . . 12
TGTGCCACCAGTGATCTGGGACTAGCGGGAGAGGCAGATACGCAGTATTTT CATSDLGLAGEADTQYF TRBJ2-3 TRBV24-1 TRBD2 once 17
TGTGCCAGCAGCCCCCCGGTTACGGGTACTGAAGCTTTCTTT CASSPPVTGTEAFF TRBJ1-1 TRBV7-2 . . 14
TGTGCCAGCAGCCTAGAACTAGCGGTTATGAACACCGGGGAGCTGTTTTTT CASSLELAVMNTGELFF TRBJ2-2 TRBV11-3 TRBD2 . 17
TGTGCCAGCCCGACAGGGAGCACAGATACGCAGTATTTT CASPTGSTDTQYF TRBJ2-3 TRBV27 TRBD1 . 13
TGCGCCAGCAGCTTGGAAGCGGGAAGAGAGACCCAGTACTTC CASSLEAGRETQYF TRBJ2-5 TRBV5-1 TRBD2 . 14
TGCGCCAGCAGCTTGGGAGGACAGTTCACCTTGAACACTGAAGCTTTCTTT CASSLGGQFTLNTEAFF TRBJ1-1 TRBV5-1 . . 17
TGTGCCAGCAGCCCTATTGGGACAGTTAACAATCCTTTGACTTACGAGCAGTACTTC CASSPIGTVNNPLTYEQYF TRBJ2-7 TRBV9 TRBD1 . 19
TGTGCCAGCAGCGACGTCCGGACTGCCAATTCACCCCTCCACTTT CASSDVRTANSPLHF TRBJ1-6 TRBV3-1/TRBV3-2 . . 15